The 32 T cell receptor beta chains reported below all come from one sample, sequenced in a study of cytomegalovirus exposure and HLA in healthy donors (TCRdb year 2017). Receptor libraries were prepared by the immunoSEQ multiplex PCR assay. For the multiplex PCR, a mixture combining 60 forward primers for TCR Vbeta segments and 13 reverse primers for TCR Jbeta segments was used. Drawn from immuneACCESS, this table holds only the in-frame rearrangements with V and J called that TCRdb kept. Clones are partly lost; checked studies trace under half to an unresolved V gene and leave the rest unexplained. This sample gives 150,000 to 200,000 clones in total; roughly 80% of them show up just once. The ten top clones hold 9% to 10% of the sample. The sequencing sample was made of PBMCs. The receptors here all came from a man younger than 35 in good health and CMV-seropositive.

This sequence joins TRBV7-2 and TRBJ2-7, with D maybe TRBD1 (5 bases). The germline V gene encodes CDR1 SGHTA and CDR2 FQGNSA. Trimming stripped 5 bases from V and 0 bases from J, with 8 bases between. The CDR3 sequence is 13 residues long. CDR3 in amino acids: CASSPGHSYEQYF. CDR3 nucleotides: TGTGCCAGCAGCCCCGGACACTCCTACGAGCAGTACTTC.

The chain is built from TRBV7-9 and TRBJ2-1; the D is unclear. The germline gives CDR1 SEHNR, CDR2 FQNEAQ (reference sequence). The CDR3 is made up of 12 amino acids. V lost 4 bases and J lost 12, with 13 bases in between. CDR3 protein: CASSSIKSVQFF. The CDR3, as DNA: TGTGCCAGCAGCTCGATTAAGAGCGTGCAGTTCTTC.

The V gene is TRBV15, the J gene TRBJ2-7; tentative D call: TRBD1 (5 bases). Trimming took 0 bases from V and 0 from J, leaving 9 bases between them. The CDR3 contains 15 residues. Germline V gene sequence: CDR1 LNHNV, CDR2 YYDKDF (reference sequence). The CDR3, as DNA: TGTGCCACCAGCAGAGACAGGGCGCGCTCCTACGAGCAGTACTTC. Translating it yields CATSRDRARSYEQYF.

The rearrangement uses TRBV12-5 and TRBJ2-5, with D uncertain. The CDR3 loop spans 13 amino acids. Trimming took off 10 bases at V and 0 bases at J, with 12 bases between the two ends. Germline CDR1 and CDR2: LGHNT and FRNRAP. CDR3 coding DNA: TGTGCTACATCGCCTGAGGACCAAGAGACCCAGTACTTC. Protein sequence: CATSPEDQETQYF.

The table lists this clone with a count of one. V usage is TRBV28 and J usage is TRBJ2-7; 12 nucleotides match TRBD2. Looked up from germline, CDR1 is MDHEN and CDR2 is SYDVKM. CDR3 size: 14 residues. V gave up 10 bases and J gave up 3 bases; unmatched junction bases: 7. Here the CDR3 reads CATETSGRFYEQYF. The CDR3 bases are TGTGCCACCGAGACTAGCGGGAGATTCTACGAGCAGTACTTC.

This clone was seen a handful of times. The V and J genes are TRBV5-1 and TRBJ2-7; no clear D gene. V was trimmed by 2 bases and J by 1 base, leaving 7 bases between them. CDR3 size: 13 residues. The germline V gene has CDR1 SGHRS and CDR2 YFSETQ. CDR3 in amino acids: CASSFSRSYEQYF. The CDR3 DNA is TGCGCCAGCAGCTTCAGTCGTTCCTACGAGCAGTACTTC.

V usage is TRBV5-1 and J usage is TRBJ2-7; 9 nucleotides match TRBD1. Germline assignment: CDR1 SGHRS and CDR2 YFSETQ. V was clipped by 1 base and J by 4 bases; unmatched bases: 9. The CDR3 sequence is 16 residues long. CDR3: CASSLYFGTGNYEQYF. The CDR3, as DNA: TGCGCCAGCAGCTTGTATTTCGGGACAGGGAATTACGAGCAGTACTTC. Looking up the rest from reference TRBV5-1 and TRBJ2-7 gives the full variable domain: KAGVTQTPRYLIKTRGQQVTLSCSPISGHRSVSWYQQTPGQGLQFLFEYFSETQRNKGNFPGRFSGRQFSNSRSEMNVSTLELGDSALYLCASSLYFGTGNYEQYFGPGTRLTVT.

The gene calls are TRBV5-6 and TRBJ2-1; the match to TRBD1 covers 9 bases. CDR1 is SGHDT, CDR2 YYEEEE, per germline. This CDR3 is 16 amino acids long. After removal of 4 bases from V and 3 bases from J, the junction contained 8 bases not matched to a gene. CDR3 nucleotide sequence: TGTGCCAGCAGCCCGGTTACAGGGGGCGGCTACAATGAGCAGTTCTTC. Translation: CASSPVTGGGYNEQFF.

The chain carries TRBV27 and TRBJ1-1, with TRBD1 matching 7 bases. The V gene's germline CDR1 is MNHEY and CDR2 SMNVEV (reference sequence). The CDR3 has 12 residues. Trimming cost V 6 bases and J 6 bases; bases outside gene matches: 4. CDR3 loop: CASSPTGAEAFF. The CDR3 nucleotides read TGTGCCAGCAGCCCAACAGGGGCTGAAGCTTTCTTT.

This clone was counted a few times. The chain couples TRBV6-5 to TRBJ1-6; D remains ambiguous. The CDR3 sequence is 12 residues long. Between the trimmed V and J ends, which lost 6 bases and 9 bases, there was a span of 9 bases. Germline lookup yields CDR1 MNHEY and CDR2 SVGAGI. The chain's CDR3 is CASSSLSSPLHF. CDR3 DNA: TGTGCCAGCAGCTCTCTCAGTTCACCCCTCCACTTT.

This rearrangement joins TRBV27 to TRBJ2-7; 7 bases align to TRBD2. Germline V gives CDR1 MNHEY, CDR2 SMNVEV (reference sequence). J gave up 4 bases and V 6 bases, and 9 bases lay outside the gene matches. The CDR3 is 14 residues long. The DNA of the CDR3 is TGTGCCAGCAGCCCCGGACTAGTTCCTTACGAGCAGTACTTC. Translated, it gives CASSPGLVPYEQYF.

This sequence joins TRBV7-2 and TRBJ2-1; 7 bases line up with TRBD2. CDR3 length equals 14 residues. J lost 7 bases, V lost 4 bases, and 7 bases had no gene match. Germline V gene data show CDR1 as SGHTA and CDR2 as FQGNSA. This chain's CDR3 is CASSSRREGNEQFF. The CDR3 DNA follows: TGTGCCAGCAGCTCCCGTAGGGAGGGAAATGAGCAGTTCTTC.

This chain's CDR3 is CASSPDRANEKLFF. The DNA for the CDR3 is TGCGCCAGCAGCCCAGACAGGGCTAATGAAAAACTGTTTTTT. The gene calls are TRBV4-3 and TRBJ1-4, with 7 bases aligning to TRBD1. The germline V gene has CDR1 LGHNA and CDR2 YSLEER. CDR3 length: 14 residues. J lost 3 bases, V lost 4 bases, and 2 bases had no gene match.

V gene TRBV27 combines with J gene TRBJ2-7; possibly TRBD2 for D (6 bases). Trimming cost V 3 bases and J 4 bases, with 16 bases left between them. Germline-derived CDR1 and CDR2 are MNHEY and SMNVEV (reference sequence). The CDR3 contains 15 residues. The CDR3 protein is CASSFSSGGVYEQYF. The CDR3 bases are TGTGCCAGCAGTTTTTCCTCCGGGGGAGTTTACGAGCAGTACTTC.

The DNA for the CDR3 is TGTGCCAGCAGTGACTTAGTCCGCACCGGGGAGCTGTTTTTT. Its translation is CASSDLVRTGELFF. V usage is TRBV6-4 and J usage is TRBJ2-2; D unclear. CDR1 and CDR2 from the germline V gene are MRHNA and SNTAGT. The CDR3 runs 14 residues. V dropped 1 base and J dropped 4 bases, with 7 bases sitting between them.

The table lists this clone with a few counts. The chain has TRBV4-3 and TRBJ2-1; D perhaps matches TRBD2 (6 bases). V dropped 0 bases and J dropped 13 bases, with 13 bases sitting between them. Germline V gene sequence: CDR1 LGHNA, CDR2 YSLEER. This CDR3 has 13 amino acids. The CDR3 region has the DNA TGCGCCAGCAGCCAAGACGGTGGGGAGGTACAGTTCTTC. It translates to CASSQDGGEVQFF.

This clone was counted between two and nine times. J is TRBJ1-5 and V is TRBV19; D remains ambiguous. The CDR3 is 14 amino acids. The V and J ends lost 7 bases and 0 bases respectively, with 10 bases between them. The germline gives CDR1 LNHDA, CDR2 SQIVND (reference sequence). CDR3 bases: TGTGCCAGTACCTGGAGCAATAGCAATCAGCCCCAGCATTTT. It is translated as CASTWSNSNQPQHF.

The chain uses TRBV5-4 and TRBJ1-2; TRBD1 agrees at 9 bases. Unmatched junction bases numbered 8, after V lost 4 bases and J lost 4 bases. The CDR3 contains 15 residues. The germline V gene has CDR1 SGHNT and CDR2 YYREEE (reference sequence). Written as DNA, the CDR3 is TGTGCCAGCAGCCAAAGGACAGGGGTCTCCTATGGCTACACCTTC. The encoded protein is CASSQRTGVSYGYTF.

The chain employs TRBV25-1 and TRBJ2-5; 8 bases fit TRBD1. The CDR3 loop spans 18 amino acids. Trimming at V came to 1 base and at J to 8 bases, leaving 18 bases not matched to a gene. Germline CDR1 and CDR2: MGHDK and SYGVNS. The CDR3 bases are TGTGCCAGCAGTGAATTTTCCGGGAGACAGGGGCCTAAGAGTACCCAGTACTTC. Protein: CASSEFSGRQGPKSTQYF.

For this clone: This specimen includes other DNA sequences encoding the same CDR3. The V gene is TRBV6-5, the J gene TRBJ2-2, with 8 bases aligning to TRBD1. Per the germline V gene, CDR1 is MNHEY and CDR2 is SVGAGI. The CDR3 loop spans 13 amino acids. J was trimmed by 6 bases and V by 9 bases; bases with no gene match: 6. CDR3: CASNQGASGELFF. CDR3 in DNA: TGTGCCAGTAATCAGGGGGCGTCCGGGGAGCTGTTTTTT.

With regard to this clone: Sequence at one end of the junction differs from germline and may be a read error. The rearrangement joins TRBV12-5 to TRBJ2-7; 7 bases are shared with TRBD1. CDR3 length: 12 residues. The V gene's germline CDR1 is LGHNT and CDR2 FRNRAP. DNA for the CDR3: TGTGCTAGTGGTTTGCCCCCCGGGACAGTGGACTTC. It specifies CASGLPPGTVDF.

This sequence joins TRBV5-8 and TRBJ2-1; 15 bases line up with TRBD2. The CDR3 totals 18 residues. CDR1 SGHTS and CDR2 YDEGEE come from the germline V gene. J lost 5 bases, V lost 0 bases, and 6 bases had no gene match. CDR3 sequence reads: CASSLAGLAGGRDNEQFF. The CDR3 nucleotides read TGTGCCAGCAGCTTGGCTGGACTAGCGGGAGGGCGTGACAATGAGCAGTTCTTC.

The J gene is TRBJ2-7, the V gene TRBV6-1; D gene uncertain. The CDR3 covers 12 residues. CDR1 is MNHNS and CDR2 is SASEGT in the germline V gene. Trimming cost V 7 bases and J 0 bases, with 7 bases left between them. The CDR3 DNA reads TGTGCCAGCACACTAAGCTCCTACGAGCAGTACTTC. Translation: CASTLSSYEQYF.

The chain employs TRBV2 and TRBJ1-5, with 12 nucleotides matching TRBD1. Unmatched junction bases numbered 8, after V lost 0 bases and J lost 2 bases. CDR1 is SNHLY and CDR2 is FYNNEI in the germline V gene. The CDR3 length is 19 residues. Here the CDR3 reads CASSEAAGTGGWGNQPQHF. CDR3 nucleotides: TGTGCCAGCAGTGAAGCGGCCGGGACAGGGGGCTGGGGCAATCAGCCCCAGCATTTT.

The table lists this clone with a few counts. This chain connects TRBV7-6 to TRBJ2-6, with D tentatively TRBD1 (5 bases). Trimming cost V 5 bases and J 2 bases, with 25 bases left between them. The CDR3 consists of 20 residues. Germline values: CDR1 SGHVS, CDR2 FNYEAQ. The chain's CDR3 is CASSRYETGSSHPGANVLTF. CDR3 nucleotides: TGTGCCAGCAGCCGATATGAAACAGGATCCTCCCACCCTGGGGCCAACGTCCTGACTTTC.

This rearrangement joins TRBV7-8 to TRBJ2-1, with 10 bases matching TRBD2. Trimming at V came to 3 bases and at J to 8 bases, leaving 7 bases not matched to a gene. Germline V gene sequence: CDR1 SGHVS, CDR2 FQNEAQ. The CDR3 runs 15 residues. The CDR3 is CASSFVAGGLDEQFF. DNA for the CDR3: TGTGCCAGCAGCTTTGTAGCGGGAGGCCTCGATGAGCAGTTCTTC.

The table lists this clone with a few counts. The genes are TRBV6-4 and TRBJ2-5; TRBD1 might be the D (6 bases). Germline values: CDR1 MRHNA, CDR2 SNTAGT. Deletions cut 4 bases from V and 0 bases from J, with 12 bases between. This CDR3 has 15 residues. The CDR3: CASSAGDGDQETQYF. As DNA, the CDR3 is TGTGCCAGCAGTGCAGGGGACGGGGACCAAGAGACCCAGTACTTC.

This sequence joins TRBV5-6 and TRBJ2-3; D is perhaps TRBD2 (6 bases). V was pared by 4 bases and J by 3 bases, with 15 bases between. Germline loops: CDR1 SGHDT, CDR2 YYEEEE. This CDR3 spans 15 amino acids. The CDR3 region has the DNA TGTGCCAGCAGCCCGGGGGTGGGTGTTACAGATACGCAGTATTTT. Protein: CASSPGVGVTDTQYF.

A note on this clone: An end of the junction differs from the germline gene, which may be a read error. The chain joins TRBV2 to TRBJ2-3; D gene ambiguous. CDR3 length equals 11 residues. Germline V lookup: CDR1 SNHLY, CDR2 FYNNEI. This chain's CDR3 is CASSGVSPEDF. As DNA, the CDR3 is TGTGCCAGCAGTGGCGTGAGCCCCGAGGATTTT. Looking up the rest from reference TRBV2 and TRBJ2-3 gives the full variable domain: EPEVTQTPSHQVTQMGQEVILRCVPISNHLYFYWYRQILGQKVEFLVSFYNNEISEKSEIFDDQFSVERPDGSNFTLKIRSTKLEDSAMYFCASSGVSPEDFGPGTRLTVL.

The sample holds a few counts of this clone. The chain couples TRBV15 to TRBJ2-3; 8 bases align to TRBD1. CDR1 is LNHNV, CDR2 YYDKDF, per germline (reference sequence). V trimming: 6 bases; J trimming: 3 bases; junction bases outside the gene matches: 8. The CDR3 is 15 residues long. The CDR3 protein is CATRDRTGITDTQYF. The CDR3 region has the DNA TGTGCCACCAGAGACAGGACAGGGATTACAGATACGCAGTATTTT.

The chain is built from TRBV11-3 and TRBJ2-2, with D perhaps TRBD1 (5 bases). The germline gives CDR1 SGHNT, CDR2 YENEEA. V was trimmed by 5 bases and J by 11 bases, leaving 12 bases between them. The CDR3 spans 12 residues. Written as DNA, the CDR3 is TGTGCCAGCAGCCCTGACAGAGTAGAGCTGTTTTTT. This sequence encodes CASSPDRVELFF.

This clone appeared a single time. The chain joins TRBV18 to TRBJ2-1; TRBD2 matches 7 bases. This CDR3 is 15 amino acids long. Germline V gives CDR1 KGHSH, CDR2 LQKENI. The junction had 4 bases not matched to a gene; V was cut back by 5 bases and J by 0 bases. In DNA form, the CDR3 reads TGTGCCAGCTCAAGCGGGGCGAGCTCCTACAATGAGCAGTTCTTC. It is translated as CASSSGASSYNEQFF.